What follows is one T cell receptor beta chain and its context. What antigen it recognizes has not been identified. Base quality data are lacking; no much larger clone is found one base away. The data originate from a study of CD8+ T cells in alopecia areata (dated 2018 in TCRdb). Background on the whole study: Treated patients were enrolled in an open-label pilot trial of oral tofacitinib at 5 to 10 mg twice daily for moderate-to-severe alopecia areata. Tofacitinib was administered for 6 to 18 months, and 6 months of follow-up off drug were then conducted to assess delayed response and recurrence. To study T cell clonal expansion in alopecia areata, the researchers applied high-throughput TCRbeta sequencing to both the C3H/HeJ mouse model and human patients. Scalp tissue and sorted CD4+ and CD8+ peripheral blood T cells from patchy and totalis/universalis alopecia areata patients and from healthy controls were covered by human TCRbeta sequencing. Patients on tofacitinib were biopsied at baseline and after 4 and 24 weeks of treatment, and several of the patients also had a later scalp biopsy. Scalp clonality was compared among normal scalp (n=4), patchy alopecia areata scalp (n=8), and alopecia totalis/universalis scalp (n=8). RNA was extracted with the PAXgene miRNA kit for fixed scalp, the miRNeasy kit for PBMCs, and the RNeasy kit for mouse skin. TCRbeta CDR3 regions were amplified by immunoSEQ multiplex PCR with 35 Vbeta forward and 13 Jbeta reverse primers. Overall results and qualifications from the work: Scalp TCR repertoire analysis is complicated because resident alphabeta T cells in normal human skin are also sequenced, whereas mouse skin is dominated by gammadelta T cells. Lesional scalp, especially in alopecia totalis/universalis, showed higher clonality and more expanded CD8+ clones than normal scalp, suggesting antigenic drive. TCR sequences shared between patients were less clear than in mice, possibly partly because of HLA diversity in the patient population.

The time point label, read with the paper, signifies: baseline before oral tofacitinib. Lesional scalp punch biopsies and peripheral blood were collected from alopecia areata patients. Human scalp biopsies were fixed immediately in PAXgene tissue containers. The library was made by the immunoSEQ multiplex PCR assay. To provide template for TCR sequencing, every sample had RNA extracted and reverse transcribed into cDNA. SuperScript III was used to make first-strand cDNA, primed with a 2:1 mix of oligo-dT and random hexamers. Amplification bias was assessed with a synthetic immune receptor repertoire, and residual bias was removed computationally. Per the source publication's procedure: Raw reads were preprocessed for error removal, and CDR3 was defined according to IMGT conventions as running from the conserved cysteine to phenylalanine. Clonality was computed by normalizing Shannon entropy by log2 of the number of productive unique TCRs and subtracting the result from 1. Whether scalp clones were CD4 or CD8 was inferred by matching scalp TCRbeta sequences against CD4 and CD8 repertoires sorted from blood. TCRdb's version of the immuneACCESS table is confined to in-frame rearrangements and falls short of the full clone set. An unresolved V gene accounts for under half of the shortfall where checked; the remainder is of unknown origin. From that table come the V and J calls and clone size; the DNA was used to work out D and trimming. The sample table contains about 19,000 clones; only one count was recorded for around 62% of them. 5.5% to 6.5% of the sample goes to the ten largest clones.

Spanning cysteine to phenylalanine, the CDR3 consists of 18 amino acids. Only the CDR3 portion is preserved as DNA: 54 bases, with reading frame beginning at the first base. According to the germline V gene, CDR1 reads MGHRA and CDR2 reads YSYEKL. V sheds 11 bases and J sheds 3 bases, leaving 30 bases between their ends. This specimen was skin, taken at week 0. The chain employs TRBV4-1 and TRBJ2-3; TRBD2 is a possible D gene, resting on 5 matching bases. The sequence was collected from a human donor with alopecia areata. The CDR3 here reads CAVARADDFLLATDTQYF. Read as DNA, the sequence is TGCGCCGTGGCCCGAGCGGACGATTTTTTGCTTGCTACAGATACGCAGTATTTT.